These T cell receptor beta chains were read from a single sample in a study of response to subunit inactivated influenza vaccine. Each CDR3 protein is one row after TCRdb ran MiXCR on the RT-PCR reads. The table has 600,000 to 850,000 distinct CDR3 sequences, around 15% seen once. Specimen: PBMCs from blood, collected 14 days before vaccination. The receptors were sampled from a man in his forties or fifties who received an inactivated influenza vaccine. CDR3s include the opening cysteine and the closing phenylalanine or tryptophan. A D gene is named only where the DNA matches it firmly.

TRBV7-9	-	TRBJ2-2	CASSLSWTADTGELFF
TRBV4-2	-	TRBJ2-5	CASSPGLLYQETQYF
TRBV6-5	-	TRBJ2-4	CARVAKNIQYF
TRBV28	TRBD1	TRBJ1-1	CASSFSKATGFTEAFF
TRBV20-1	-	TRBJ1-3	CSARSRGWQGNTIYF
TRBV20-1	-	TRBJ2-1	CSARGRGNNEQFF
TRBV12-3/TRBV12-4	-	TRBJ2-1	CASTFRRINEQFF
TRBV24-1	-	TRBJ2-1	CATSDFRSYNEQFF
TRBV5-1	-	TRBJ2-1	CASSPAPGREQFF
TRBV7-3	-	TRBJ2-1	CASSFDPRGEQFF
TRBV29-1	-	TRBJ2-1	CSVGPGLSSYNEQFF
TRBV20-1	-	TRBJ1-5	CSAIKDSSNQPQHF
TRBV9	TRBD2	TRBJ2-3	CASAQREDTQYF
TRBV11-2	-	TRBJ2-5	CASSKVGGLYQETQYF
TRBV24-1	-	TRBJ2-1	CATSDALAATYNEQFF
TRBV5-1	-	TRBJ2-3	CASSLVPGGRGTDTQYF
TRBV11-2	TRBD2	TRBJ2-1	CASWRLAGGNEQFF
TRBV6-5	TRBD2	TRBJ2-3	CASSYEGTSGGTDTQYF
TRBV7-6	-	TRBJ2-5	CASSALQETQYF
TRBV6-1	-	TRBJ2-7	CASRFGTASYEQYF